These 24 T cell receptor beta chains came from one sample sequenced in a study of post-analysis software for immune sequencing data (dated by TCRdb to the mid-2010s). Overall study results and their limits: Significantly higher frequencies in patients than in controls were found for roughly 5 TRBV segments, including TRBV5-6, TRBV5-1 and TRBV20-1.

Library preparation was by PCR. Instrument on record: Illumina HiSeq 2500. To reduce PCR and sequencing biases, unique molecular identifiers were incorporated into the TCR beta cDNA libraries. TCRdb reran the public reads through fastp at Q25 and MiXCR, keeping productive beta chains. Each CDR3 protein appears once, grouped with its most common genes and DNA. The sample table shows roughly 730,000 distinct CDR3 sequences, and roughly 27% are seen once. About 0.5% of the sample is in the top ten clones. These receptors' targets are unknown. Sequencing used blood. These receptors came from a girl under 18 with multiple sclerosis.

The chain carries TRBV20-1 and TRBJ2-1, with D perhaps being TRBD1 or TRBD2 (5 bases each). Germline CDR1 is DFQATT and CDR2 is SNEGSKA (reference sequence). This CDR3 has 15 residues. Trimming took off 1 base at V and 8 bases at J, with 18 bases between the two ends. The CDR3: CSARVAQDWGDEQFF. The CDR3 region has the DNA TGCAGTGCTAGAGTGGCCCAGGACTGGGGCGATGAGCAGTTCTTC.

CDR3 in amino acids: CASSLAGTPESYEQYF. The DNA for the CDR3 is TGTGCCAGCAGCTTGGCCGGGACACCTGAGAGCTACGAGCAGTACTTC. The chain couples TRBV5-5 to TRBJ2-7; D perhaps matches TRBD1 (6 bases). The V end lost 0 bases, the J end lost 3 bases, and 16 bases lay between the germline ends. Looked up from germline, CDR1 is SGHKS and CDR2 is YYEKEE (reference sequence). CDR3 size: 16 residues.

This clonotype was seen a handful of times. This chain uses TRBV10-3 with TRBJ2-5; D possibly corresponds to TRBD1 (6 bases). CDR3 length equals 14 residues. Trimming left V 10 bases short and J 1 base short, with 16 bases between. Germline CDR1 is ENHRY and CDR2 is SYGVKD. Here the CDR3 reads CATAPGTRQETQYF. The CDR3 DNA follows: TGTGCCACAGCCCCCGGGACACGCCAAGAGACCCAGTACTTC.

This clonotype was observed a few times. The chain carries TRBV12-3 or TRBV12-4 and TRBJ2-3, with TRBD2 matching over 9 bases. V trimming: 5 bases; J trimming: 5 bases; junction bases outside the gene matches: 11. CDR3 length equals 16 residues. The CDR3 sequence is CASSPQVRREGDTQYF. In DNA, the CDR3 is TGTGCCAGCAGTCCGCAAGTGAGGCGGGAGGGAGATACGCAGTATTTT.

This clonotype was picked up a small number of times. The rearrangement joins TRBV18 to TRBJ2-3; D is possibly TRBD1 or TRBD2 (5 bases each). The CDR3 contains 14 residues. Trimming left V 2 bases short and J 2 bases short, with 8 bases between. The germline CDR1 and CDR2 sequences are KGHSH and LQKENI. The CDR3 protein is CASSPGTFTDTQYF. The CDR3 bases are TGTGCCAGCTCACCAGGGACCTTCACAGATACGCAGTATTTT.

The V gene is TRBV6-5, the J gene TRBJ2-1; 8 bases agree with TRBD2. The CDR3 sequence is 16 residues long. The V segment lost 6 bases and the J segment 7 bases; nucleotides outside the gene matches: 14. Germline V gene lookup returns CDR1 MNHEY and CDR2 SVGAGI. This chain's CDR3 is CASSPTIAGSENEQFF. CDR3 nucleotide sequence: TGTGCCAGCAGCCCTACCATAGCGGGATCGGAAAATGAGCAGTTCTTC.

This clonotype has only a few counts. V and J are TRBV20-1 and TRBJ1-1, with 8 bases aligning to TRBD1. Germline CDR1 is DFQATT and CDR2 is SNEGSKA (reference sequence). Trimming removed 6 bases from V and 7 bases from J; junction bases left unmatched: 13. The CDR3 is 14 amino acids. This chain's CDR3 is CSANPYRGTGEAFF. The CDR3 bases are TGCAGTGCAAACCCTTACAGGGGGACGGGTGAAGCTTTCTTT.

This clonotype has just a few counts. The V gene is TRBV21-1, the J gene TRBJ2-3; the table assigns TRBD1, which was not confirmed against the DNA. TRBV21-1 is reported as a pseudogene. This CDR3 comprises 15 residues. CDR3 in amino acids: CATPRDILRTDTQYF. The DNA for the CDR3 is TGTGCCACCCCGAGGGACATTCTCCGCACAGATACGCAGTATTTT.

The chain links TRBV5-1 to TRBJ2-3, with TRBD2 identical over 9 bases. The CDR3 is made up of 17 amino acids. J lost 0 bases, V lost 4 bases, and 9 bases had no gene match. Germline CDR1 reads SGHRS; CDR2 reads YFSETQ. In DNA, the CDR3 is TGCGCCAGCAGCCCCGGGACTAGCCCCCGGAGCACAGATACGCAGTATTTT. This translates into CASSPGTSPRSTDTQYF.

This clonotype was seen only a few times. CDR3: CASSISRGTGVYNEQFF. The CDR3 DNA sequence: TGCGCCAGCAGCATCTCCCGGGGGACAGGGGTCTACAATGAGCAGTTCTTC. This rearrangement joins TRBV5-1 to TRBJ2-1; 10 bases match TRBD1. Germline V gene sequence: CDR1 SGHRS, CDR2 YFSETQ. V lost 4 bases to trimming and J lost 3 bases; unmatched junction nucleotides: 10. The CDR3 loop spans 17 amino acids.

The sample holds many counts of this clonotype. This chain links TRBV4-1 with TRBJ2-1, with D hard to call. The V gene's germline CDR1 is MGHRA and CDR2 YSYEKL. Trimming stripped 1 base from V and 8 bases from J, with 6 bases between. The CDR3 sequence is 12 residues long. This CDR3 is CASSQVLDEQFF. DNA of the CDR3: TGCGCCAGCAGCCAAGTCCTGGATGAGCAGTTCTTC.

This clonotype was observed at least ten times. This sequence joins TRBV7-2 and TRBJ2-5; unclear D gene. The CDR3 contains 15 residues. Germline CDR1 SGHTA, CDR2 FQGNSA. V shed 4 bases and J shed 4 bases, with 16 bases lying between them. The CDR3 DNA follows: TGTGCCAGCAGCTCCGACGCCAGCGAAATAGAGACCCAGTACTTC. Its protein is CASSSDASEIETQYF.

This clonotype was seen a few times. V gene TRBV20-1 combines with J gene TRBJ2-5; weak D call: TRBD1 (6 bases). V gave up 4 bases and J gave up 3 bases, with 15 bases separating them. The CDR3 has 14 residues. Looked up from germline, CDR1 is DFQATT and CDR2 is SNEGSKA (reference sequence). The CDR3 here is CSAIPGQKEETQYF. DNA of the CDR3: TGCAGTGCTATACCTGGACAGAAAGAAGAGACCCAGTACTTC.

Written as DNA, the CDR3 is TGTGCCAGCAGCTTAGAAACAGCGATAGCCAAAAACATTCAGTACTTC. Its translation is CASSLETAIAKNIQYF. The V call is TRBV7-2, the J call TRBJ2-4; D call uncertain. CDR3 size: 16 residues. Trimming removed 1 base at V and 0 bases at J, with 10 bases between. Per the germline V gene, CDR1 is SGHTA and CDR2 is FQGNSA.

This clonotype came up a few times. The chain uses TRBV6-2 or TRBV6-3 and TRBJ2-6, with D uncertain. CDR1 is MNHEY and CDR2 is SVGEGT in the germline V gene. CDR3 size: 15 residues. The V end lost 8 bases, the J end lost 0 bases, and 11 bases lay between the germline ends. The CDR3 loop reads CASRYRNSGANVLTF. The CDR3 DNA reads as TGTGCCAGCCGGTATCGGAACTCTGGGGCCAACGTCCTGACTTTC.

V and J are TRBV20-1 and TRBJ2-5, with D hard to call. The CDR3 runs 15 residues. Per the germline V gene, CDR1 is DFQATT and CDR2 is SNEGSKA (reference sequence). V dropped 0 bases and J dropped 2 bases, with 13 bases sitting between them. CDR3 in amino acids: CSARDKIGIQETQYF. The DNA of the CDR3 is TGCAGTGCTAGAGATAAGATCGGCATTCAAGAGACCCAGTACTTC.

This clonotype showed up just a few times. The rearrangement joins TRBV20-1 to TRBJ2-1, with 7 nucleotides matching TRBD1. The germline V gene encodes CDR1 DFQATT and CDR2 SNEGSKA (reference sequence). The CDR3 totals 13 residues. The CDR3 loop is CRARGLGPNEQFF. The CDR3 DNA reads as TGCAGAGCGAGGGGGCTAGGACCAAATGAGCAGTTCTTC.

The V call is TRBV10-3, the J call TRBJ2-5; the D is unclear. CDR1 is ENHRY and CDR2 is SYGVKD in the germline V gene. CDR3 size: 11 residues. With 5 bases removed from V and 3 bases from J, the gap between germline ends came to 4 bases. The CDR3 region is CAISSKETQYF. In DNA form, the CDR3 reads TGTGCCATCAGTTCAAAAGAGACCCAGTACTTC.

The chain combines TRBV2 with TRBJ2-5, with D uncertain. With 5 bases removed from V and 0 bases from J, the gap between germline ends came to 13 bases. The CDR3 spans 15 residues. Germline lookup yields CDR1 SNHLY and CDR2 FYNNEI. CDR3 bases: TGTGCCAGCAGTAATATGAGGACCTACCAAGAGACCCAGTACTTC. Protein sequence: CASSNMRTYQETQYF.

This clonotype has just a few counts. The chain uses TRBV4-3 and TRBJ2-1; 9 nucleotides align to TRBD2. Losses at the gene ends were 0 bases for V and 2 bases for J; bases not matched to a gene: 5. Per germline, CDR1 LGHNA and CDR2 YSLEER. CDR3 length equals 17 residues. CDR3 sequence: CASSQEGSGRPYNEQFF. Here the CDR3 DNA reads TGCGCCAGCAGCCAAGAGGGTAGCGGGAGACCCTACAATGAGCAGTTCTTC.

The DNA for the CDR3 is TGTGCCAGCAGCGTAGGACAGGGCGCGAACACCGGGGAGCTGTTTTTT. Protein product: CASSVGQGANTGELFF. V and J are TRBV9 and TRBJ2-2, with 7 bases that match TRBD1. CDR1 SGDLS and CDR2 YYNGEE come from the germline V gene. This CDR3 spans 16 amino acids. The trim removed 0 bases at V and 0 bases at J, leaving 2 bases unmatched.

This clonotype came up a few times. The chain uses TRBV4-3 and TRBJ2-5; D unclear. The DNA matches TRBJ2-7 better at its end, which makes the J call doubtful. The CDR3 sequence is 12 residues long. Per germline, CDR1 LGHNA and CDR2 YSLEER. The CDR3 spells CASSQGYGEQYF. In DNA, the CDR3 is TGCGCCAGCAGCCAAGGTTACGGCGAGCAGTACTTC.

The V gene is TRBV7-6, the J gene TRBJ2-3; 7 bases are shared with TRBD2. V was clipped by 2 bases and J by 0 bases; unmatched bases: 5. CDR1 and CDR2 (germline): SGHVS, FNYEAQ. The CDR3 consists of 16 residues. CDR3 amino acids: CASSLRPSGSTDTQYF. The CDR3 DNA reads TGTGCCAGCAGCTTAAGGCCTAGCGGTAGCACAGATACGCAGTATTTT.

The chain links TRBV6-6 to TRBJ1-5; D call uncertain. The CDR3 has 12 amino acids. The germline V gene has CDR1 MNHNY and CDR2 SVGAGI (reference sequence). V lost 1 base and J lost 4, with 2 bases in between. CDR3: CASSYFNQPQHF. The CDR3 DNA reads TGTGCCAGCAGTTACTTTAATCAGCCCCAGCATTTT.